The sequence of this TCR beta chain was determined in a study of T cell clones after liver transplantation (dated 2019 in TCRdb). Broadly, across the study: Samples were obtained from ITN030ST, a randomized trial in which withdrawal of immunosuppression was attempted within 2 years of liver transplantation. After a pre-transplant mixed lymphocyte reaction, TCRbeta sequencing was used to pinpoint donor-reactive T cell clones, which were subsequently tracked in post-transplant blood. As an antigen-independent comparator for donor-reactive sequences, third party-reactive TCRbeta sequences were also identified from pre-transplant MLRs. Three of the eight recipients were HCV-positive; the others were transplanted for non-autoimmune, non-viral indications. Subjects received no induction therapy and standard immunosuppression until randomization at 12-24 months post-transplant. Tolerance was defined as complete immunosuppression withdrawal for at least one year with no rise in liver enzymes beyond twice the upper limit of normal. Blood samples were taken pre-transplant, pre-randomization before withdrawal, and post-randomization after full withdrawal or failed withdrawal. A cohort of 8 liver transplant recipients was studied, of whom 3 were classified as tolerant and 5 as non-tolerant.

In its sample, this clone was seen once. Its target antigen remains unknown. No clone much larger than this one lies a single base away; base qualities are absent. Thawed unstimulated PBMCs were stained for CD3, CD4 and CD8 and FACS-sorted into CD3+CD4+ and CD3+CD8+ populations. Each of the 8 studied subjects was randomized to immunosuppression withdrawal. The Qiagen DNeasy Blood and Tissue Kit was used to isolate genomic DNA. General conclusions and limits of the study: After accounting for repertoire turnover, donor-reactive detection was significantly reduced in 7 of 8 subjects for CD4 and 8 of 8 for CD8. In two subjects, low numbers of available donor cells limited the measurable donor-reactive repertoire. The decline in donor-reactive sequences exceeded the decline in third party-reactive sequences, suggesting partial antigen-specific deletion that was unrelated to withdrawal success. The conclusions were preliminary, being limited by small, heterogeneous patient numbers and by non-standardized post-transplant time points. In 5 of 8 subjects, regardless of tolerance or HCV status, circulating donor-reactive CD4 TCRbeta sequences dropped significantly post-transplant. Because allograft tissue specimens were not available, migration of donor-reactive T cells into the graft, rather than deletion, may have occurred.

High-throughput TCRbeta CDR3 sequencing of frozen genomic DNA was performed by immunoSEQ, including PCR amplification, mapping, bias correction and internal controls. Per the source publication's procedure: Only productive rearrangements were retained, with each unique TCRbeta sequence defined by its CDR3 nucleotide sequence together with its V and J gene. A sequence counted as donor-reactive only if the sequence showed at least 5-fold expansion in CFSE-low cells compared with unstimulated pre-transplant cells and had a frequency of at least 0.01%. To ensure at least 90% detection power, minimum frequency thresholds were set for each subject based on that subject's lowest-template unstimulated sample. Jensen-Shannon divergence between the top 1000 TCRbeta sequences post-transplant and pre-transplant was used to measure repertoire turnover. Changes in detection of donor-reactive sequences were tested with two-sided Fisher's exact tests. TCRdb re-hosts the immuneACCESS table, in-frame sequences only. Its copies lack some clones; in the studies checked, an unresolved V gene accounts for under half of them, and the cause for the rest is not known. For V, J and clone size, that table is used; D and trimming come from the DNA. The sample table contains tens of thousands of clones; only one count was recorded for about 85% of them. The ten most abundant clones make up 2% to 2.5% of the sample.

From the cysteine up to the phenylalanine, the CDR3 has a length of 16 residues. The DNA shown is the 48-base CDR3, in frame from base 1. Reading the germline V gene (reference sequence) gives CDR1 SGHNT and CDR2 YYREEE. Relative to germline, V is missing 0 bases and J is missing 7 bases, with 5 bases of the junction outside any gene match. The chain couples TRBV5-4 to TRBJ2-4, with TRBD2 identical over 12 junction bases. The source material was CD4+ T cells from blood, sampled around 48 months after liver transplant. The sequence came from a human patient who received a liver transplant. Post transplant, some T cells may arise from the graft donor. The nucleotide sequence is TGTGCCAGCAGCTTGGCTAGCGGGAGGGCCCCGAACATTCAGTACTTC. This gives the protein CASSLASGRAPNIQYF.